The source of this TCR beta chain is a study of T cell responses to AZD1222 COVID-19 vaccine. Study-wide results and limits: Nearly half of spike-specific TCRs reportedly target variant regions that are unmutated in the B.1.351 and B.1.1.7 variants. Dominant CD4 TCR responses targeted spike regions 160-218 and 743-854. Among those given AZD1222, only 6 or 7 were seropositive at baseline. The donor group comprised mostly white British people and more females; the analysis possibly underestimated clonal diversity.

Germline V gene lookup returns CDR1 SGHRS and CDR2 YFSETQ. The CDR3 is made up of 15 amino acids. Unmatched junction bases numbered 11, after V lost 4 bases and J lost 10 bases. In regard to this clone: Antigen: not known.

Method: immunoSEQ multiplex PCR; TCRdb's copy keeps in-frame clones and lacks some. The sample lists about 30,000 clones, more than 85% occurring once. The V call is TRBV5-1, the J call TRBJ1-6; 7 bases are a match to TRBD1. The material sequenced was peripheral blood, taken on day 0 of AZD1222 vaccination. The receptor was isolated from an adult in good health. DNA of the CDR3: TGCGCCAGCAGCACTGGACAGGCCGTAGCCTCACCCCTCCACTTT. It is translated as CASSTGQAVASPLHF.